Sequencing of this TCR beta chain was carried out in a study of T cell responses to AZD1222 COVID-19 vaccine. Generated by immunoSEQ multiplex PCR, the TCRdb table keeps only in-frame clones and is missing some. The sample has just over 60,000 clones; about 70% are singletons. Comment on this clone: The antigen is unknown.

This CDR3 has 14 residues. Germline lookup yields CDR1 SGDLS and CDR2 YYNGEE. The J segment lost 6 bases and the V segment lost 4 bases, leaving 7 bases of the junction unmatched. Whole-study results and caveats: Repertoires in all cases were sampled only once the peak T cell response had passed.

V is TRBV9 and J is TRBJ2-7, with 10 positions matching TRBD1. The TCR was taken from an adult in good health. Here the sequenced sample was peripheral blood, taken on day 0 of AZD1222 vaccination. The CDR3 nucleotides are TGTGCCAGCAGCTGGACAGGGGGGTCGAGCGAGCAGTACTTC. Protein: CASSWTGGSSEQYF. Drawing the rest from reference TRBV9 and TRBJ2-7, the complete variable domain is DSGVTQTPKHLITATGQRVTLRCSPRSGDLSVYWYQQSLDQGLQFLIQYYNGEERAKGNILERFSAQQFPDLHSELNLSSLELGDSALYFCASSWTGGSSEQYFGPGTRLTVT.